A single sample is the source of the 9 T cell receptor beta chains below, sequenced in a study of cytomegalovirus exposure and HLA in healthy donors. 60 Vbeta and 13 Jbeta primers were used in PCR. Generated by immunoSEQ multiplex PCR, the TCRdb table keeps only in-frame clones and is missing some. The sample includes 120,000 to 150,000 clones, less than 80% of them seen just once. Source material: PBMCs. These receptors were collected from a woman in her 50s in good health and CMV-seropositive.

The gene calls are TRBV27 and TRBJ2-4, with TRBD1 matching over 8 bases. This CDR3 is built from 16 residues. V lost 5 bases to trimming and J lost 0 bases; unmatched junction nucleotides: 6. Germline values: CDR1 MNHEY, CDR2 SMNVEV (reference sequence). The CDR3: CASSALQGGAKNIQYF. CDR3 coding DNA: TGTGCCAGCAGTGCGTTACAGGGGGGAGCCAAAAACATTCAGTACTTC.

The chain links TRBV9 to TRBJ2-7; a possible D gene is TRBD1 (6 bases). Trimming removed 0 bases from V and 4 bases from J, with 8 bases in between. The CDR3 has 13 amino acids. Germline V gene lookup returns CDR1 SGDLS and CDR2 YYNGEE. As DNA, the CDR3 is TGTGCCAGCAGCGTAGGGACAGAGTACGAGCAGTACTTC. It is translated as CASSVGTEYEQYF.

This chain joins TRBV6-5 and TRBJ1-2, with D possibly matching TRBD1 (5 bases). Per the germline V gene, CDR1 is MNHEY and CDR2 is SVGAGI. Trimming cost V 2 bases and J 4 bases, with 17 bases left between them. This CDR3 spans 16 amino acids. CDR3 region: CASSYLRTGGGYGYTF. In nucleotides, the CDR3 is TGTGCCAGCAGTTACCTTAGGACGGGGGGGGGCTATGGCTACACCTTC.

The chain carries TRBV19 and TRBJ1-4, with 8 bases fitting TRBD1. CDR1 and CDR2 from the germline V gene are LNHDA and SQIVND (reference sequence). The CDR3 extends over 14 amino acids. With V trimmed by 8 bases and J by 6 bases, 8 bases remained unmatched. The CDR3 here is CASGVTGADEKLFF. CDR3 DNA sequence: TGTGCCAGTGGGGTGACAGGGGCGGATGAAAAACTGTTTTTT. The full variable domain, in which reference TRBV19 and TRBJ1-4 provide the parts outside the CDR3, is DGGITQSPKYLFRKEGQNVTLSCEQNLNHDAMYWYRQDPGQGLRLIYYSQIVNDFQKGDIAEGYSVSREKKESFPLTVTSAQKNPTAFYLCASGVTGADEKLFFGSGTQLSVL.

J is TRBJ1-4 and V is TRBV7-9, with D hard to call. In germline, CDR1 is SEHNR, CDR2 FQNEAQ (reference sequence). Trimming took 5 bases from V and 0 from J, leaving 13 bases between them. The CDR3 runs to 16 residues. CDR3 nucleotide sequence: TGTGCCAGCAGCCCACGTAGTTCTGCAACTAATGAAAAACTGTTTTTT. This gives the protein CASSPRSSATNEKLFF.

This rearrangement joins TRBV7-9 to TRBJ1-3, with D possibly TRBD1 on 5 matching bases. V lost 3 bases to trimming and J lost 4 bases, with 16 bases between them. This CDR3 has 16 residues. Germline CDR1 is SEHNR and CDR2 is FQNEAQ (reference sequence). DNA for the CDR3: TGTGCCAGCAGCTTCATTGCGTGGGGGGAAGGAAACACCATATATTTT. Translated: CASSFIAWGEGNTIYF.

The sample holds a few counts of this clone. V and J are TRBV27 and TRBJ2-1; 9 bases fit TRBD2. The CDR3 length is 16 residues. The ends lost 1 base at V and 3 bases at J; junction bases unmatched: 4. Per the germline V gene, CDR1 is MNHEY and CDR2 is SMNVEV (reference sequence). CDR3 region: CASSLFSGGSYNEQFF. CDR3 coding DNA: TGTGCCAGCAGTTTATTCAGCGGGGGGAGCTACAATGAGCAGTTCTTC.

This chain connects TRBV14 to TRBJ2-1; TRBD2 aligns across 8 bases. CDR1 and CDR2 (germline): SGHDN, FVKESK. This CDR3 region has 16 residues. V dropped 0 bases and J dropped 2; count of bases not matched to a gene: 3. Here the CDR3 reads CASSQDRGGPYNEQFF. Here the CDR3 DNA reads TGTGCCAGCAGCCAAGATCGCGGGGGGCCCTACAATGAGCAGTTCTTC.

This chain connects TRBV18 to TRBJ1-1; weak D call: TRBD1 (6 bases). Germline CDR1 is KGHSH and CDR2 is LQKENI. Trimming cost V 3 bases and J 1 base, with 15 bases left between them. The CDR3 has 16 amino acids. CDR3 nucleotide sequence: TGTGCCAGCTCACCGATTCTAGCAGGGGCGAACACTGAAGCTTTCTTT. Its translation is CASSPILAGANTEAFF. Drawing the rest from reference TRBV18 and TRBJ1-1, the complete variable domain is NAGVMQNPRHLVRRRGQEARLRCSPMKGHSHVYWYRQLPEEGLKFMVYLQKENIIDESGMPKERFSAEFPKEGPSILRIQQVVRGDSAAYFCASSPILAGANTEAFFGQGTRLTVV.